Described below is a single T cell receptor (beta chain) sequence and its context. Its antigen is not identified. The data were obtained in a study of cytomegalovirus exposure and HLA in healthy donors. Overall study: Roughly 89 million unique TCR sequences came from HLA-typed donors in an early release. The study's findings and limits: The study labeled 150 to 200 TCR beta chains cytomegalovirus-associated. Donors belonging to an Asian-associated ancestry cluster reportedly showed fewer N-insertions in productive TCRs than the 666-donor mean, according to what a later analysis found.

The PCR made use of 60 Vbeta and 13 Jbeta primers. In the original workflow: An analysis that came later counted 60 million to 80 million unique TCR beta chains, approximately 11 million shared. Here immunoSEQ multiplex PCR was the method, and the copy in TCRdb shows in-frame clones only, minus some. That table gives V, J and clone size, and the DNA gave D and trimming. This sample yields about 180,000 clones, of which 76% are seen a single time; 1.5% to 2% belongs to the top ten. The clonotype comes from a man younger than 35 in good health and CMV-seronegative. The sample consisted of PBMCs.

CDR3 sequence reads: CARPGQGVQETQYF. In DNA form, the CDR3 reads TGTGCCAGACCGGGACAGGGGGTGCAAGAGACCCAGTACTTC. The chain has TRBV5-3 and TRBJ2-5; 11 nucleotides agree with TRBD1. TRBV5-3 is an open reading frame whose function is uncertain. This CDR3 comprises 14 residues. The V gene end was trimmed by 7 bases and the J gene end by 2 bases; junction bases not matched to a gene: 4.